What follows are 7 T cell receptor beta chains derived from one specimen sequenced in a study of PD-L1 blockade in urothelial cancer. TCRdb's copy holds only in-frame clones and misses some; the assay was immunoSEQ multiplex PCR. The sample contains roughly 40,000 clones, about 83% of which appear only once. The material was PBMCs, obtained around atezolizumab (anti-PD-L1) treatment. Receptors were obtained from a man in his 60s with urothelial cancer.

V is TRBV18 and J is TRBJ2-6; 9 bases align to TRBD1. The ends lost 5 bases at V and 0 bases at J; junction bases unmatched: 5. The V gene's germline CDR1 is KGHSH and CDR2 LQKENI. The CDR3 is made up of 17 amino acids. The CDR3 sequence: CASSAGTGSSGANVLTF. CDR3 coding DNA: TGTGCCAGCTCAGCCGGGACAGGGAGCTCTGGGGCCAACGTCCTGACTTTC.

This chain links TRBV5-4 with TRBJ2-1, with a possible D match to TRBD2 (6 bases). This CDR3 has 15 residues. Germline CDR1 reads SGHNT; CDR2 reads YYREEE (reference sequence). With 0 bases removed from V and 4 bases from J, the gap between germline ends came to 11 bases. CDR3 loop: CASSLELAEYNEQFF. The CDR3 bases are TGTGCCAGCAGCTTGGAACTAGCTGAGTACAATGAGCAGTTCTTC.

V is TRBV18 and J is TRBJ2-2, with 9 bases lining up with TRBD2. Trimming at V came to 0 bases and at J to 0 bases, leaving 5 bases not matched to a gene. The CDR3 loop spans 18 amino acids. Germline CDR1 and CDR2: KGHSH and LQKENI. The DNA for the CDR3 is TGTGCCAGCTCACCACCGAATAGCGGGGGCCCGAACACCGGGGAGCTGTTTTTT. Amino acids: CASSPPNSGGPNTGELFF.

This chain uses TRBV11-2 with TRBJ2-1; no reliable D call. Germline CDR1 and CDR2: SGHAT and FQNNGV. Deletions cut 2 bases from V and 5 bases from J, with 10 bases between. The CDR3 contains 14 residues. The CDR3 sequence is CASSLHGENNEQFF. As DNA, the CDR3 is TGTGCCAGCAGCTTACACGGAGAAAACAATGAGCAGTTCTTC.

The V gene is TRBV7-6, the J gene TRBJ1-1, with TRBD1 matching 8 bases. Germline CDR1 is SGHVS and CDR2 is FNYEAQ. CDR3 length equals 12 residues. The J segment lost 5 bases and the V segment lost 5 bases, leaving 1 base of the junction unmatched. The CDR3 DNA follows: TGTGCCAGCAGCAACAGGGGGACTGAAGCTTTCTTT. Its protein product is CASSNRGTEAFF.

V is TRBV6-1 and J is TRBJ2-5, with 11 bases fitting TRBD2. CDR3 size: 16 residues. With V trimmed by 3 bases and J by 1 base, 4 bases remained unmatched. The germline V gene encodes CDR1 MNHNS and CDR2 SASEGT. CDR3 bases: TGTGCCAGCAGTGATTCCACTAGCGGGAGCCAAGAGACCCAGTACTTC. It is translated as CASSDSTSGSQETQYF.

This chain connects TRBV21-1 to TRBJ1-5. TRBV21-1 is recorded as a pseudogene. The CDR3 extends over 12 amino acids. For the CDR3, the DNA is TGTGCCAGAAGAGATAGCAATCAGCCCCAGCATTTT. Encoded protein: CARRDSNQPQHF.